These 3 T cell receptor beta chains came from one sample sequenced in a study of cytomegalovirus exposure and HLA in healthy donors. This table comes from immunoSEQ multiplex PCR, and its TCRdb copy is limited to in-frame clones, with some not included. The data contain over 200,000 clones, around 90% of them singletons. Sample: PBMCs. The receptors originated from a woman aged 18-35 years in good health and CMV-seronegative.

This clone was detected only once. V and J are TRBV20-1 and TRBJ2-7, with D unresolved. Germline CDR1 is DFQATT and CDR2 is SNEGSKA (reference sequence). The CDR3 spans 11 residues. Trimming removed 5 bases at V and 0 bases at J, with 5 bases between. The CDR3 nucleotides read TGCAGTGCTCTTAGCTCCTACGAGCAGTACTTC. This translates into CSALSSYEQYF.

The CDR3 DNA reads TGTGCCAGCAGCTTAGCTCAGGTTTATTCTGGCTACACCTTC. This sequence encodes CASSLAQVYSGYTF. The chain couples TRBV7-9 to TRBJ1-2; the D is unclear. The V end was cut by 0 bases, the J end by 7 bases, with 12 bases between. The CDR3 length is 14 residues. CDR1 SEHNR and CDR2 FQNEAQ come from the germline V gene (reference sequence). The whole variable domain, filled in from reference TRBV7-9 and TRBJ1-2, reads DTGVSQNPRHKITKRGQNVTFRCDPISEHNRLYWYRQTLGQGPEFLTYFQNEAQLEKSRLLSDRFSAERPKGSFSTLEIQRTEQGDSAMYLCASSLAQVYSGYTFGSGTRLTVV.

V usage is TRBV28 and J usage is TRBJ1-1; 8 bases agree with TRBD1. Germline values: CDR1 MDHEN, CDR2 SYDVKM. The CDR3 has 15 residues. V trimming: 3 bases; J trimming: 3 bases; junction bases outside the gene matches: 6. DNA for the CDR3: TGTGCCAGCAGTTTTCCAACAGGGGGGGACACTGAAGCTTTCTTT. Protein product: CASSFPTGGDTEAFF.